This T cell receptor beta chain emerged from a study of blood T cell repertoires in COVID-19. About the study: There were acute and convalescent COVID-19 samples, and they came from the United States, Italy and Spain. The analysed material was cDNA or gDNA that came from T cells, B-cell-depleted T cells, or PBMCs.

In germline, CDR1 is SGHRS, CDR2 YFSETQ. With 4 bases clipped from V and 1 base from J, the junction kept 3 bases outside the gene matches. This CDR3 has 15 amino acids. Original analysis: For nucleated cells, counts were estimated from reference gene primer amplification. TCRdb's table, derived via immunoSEQ multiplex PCR, lists solely in-frame clones and lacks some. D and trimming were read from the DNA, whereas the V and J calls and clone size are those reported in that table. The table records roughly 130,000 clones, about 89% of them present only once. This TCR was sampled from a woman aged 55-70 years with acute or convalescent COVID-19. The J gene is TRBJ2-5, the V gene TRBV5-1; 11 bases are shared with TRBD2. Sequences were obtained from peripheral blood. CDR3 sequence (DNA): TGCGCCAGCAGCCCGGGGACTAGCGGCCAAGAGACCCAGTACTTC. Its protein is CASSPGTSGQETQYF.